These T cell receptor beta chains were read from a single sample in a study of T cell responses to AZD1222 COVID-19 vaccine. Here immunoSEQ multiplex PCR was the method, and the copy in TCRdb shows in-frame clones only, minus some. The data hold approximately 150,000 clones, with 90% observed a single time. The specimen comprised peripheral blood, sampled 28 days after the second AZD1222 dose. These TCRs come from an adult who received the AZD1222 COVID-19 vaccine. The CDR3 runs from the conserved cysteine through the conserved F or W. Each record gives: J gene, V gene, clone size, D gene, CDR3 protein, CDR3 DNA. A D gene is named only where the DNA matches it firmly. Clone size is shown for a subset of rows, as once, few, many or a class of expanded clone.

>TRBJ1-2|TRBV19|-|-
CASTLTGSYGYTF
TGTGCCAGTACCCTGACAGGTTCCTATGGCTACACCTTC
>TRBJ1-3|TRBV6-6|-|TRBD1
CASSYSGQGQNTIYF
TGTGCCAGCAGTTACTCAGGACAGGGCCAAAACACCATATATTTT
>TRBJ1-2|TRBV7-2|-|-
CASSTSSRGNYGYTF
TGTGCCAGCAGCACTTCCTCCCGGGGTAACTATGGCTACACCTTC
>TRBJ1-1|TRBV7-6|-|TRBD1
CASSPGQGAFF
TGTGCCAGCAGCCCCGGACAGGGGGCTTTCTTT
>TRBJ2-3|TRBV11-2|-|TRBD2
CASSLAGGRTDTQYF
TGTGCCAGCAGCTTAGCGGGAGGGCGCACAGATACGCAGTATTTT
>TRBJ1-4|TRBV5-6|-|TRBD1
CASSLAGRGGLFF
TGTGCCAGCAGCTTGGCCGGCAGGGGGGGACTGTTTTTT
>TRBJ2-7|TRBV6-5|-|-
CASSVAGQLYEQYF
TGTGCCAGCAGCGTCGCGGGACAGTTATACGAGCAGTACTTC
>TRBJ1-1|TRBV5-1|once|-
CASSPSSAGITEAFF
TGCGCCAGCAGCCCCTCCTCGGCTGGGATCACTGAAGCTTTCTTT
>TRBJ2-5|TRBV5-4|-|-
CASSLAKLDGVTQYF
TGTGCCAGCAGCTTGGCCAAACTAGACGGGGTGACCCAGTACTTC
>TRBJ2-1|TRBV11-2|-|TRBD2
CASSFQPGLAGEDEQFF
TGTGCCAGCAGCTTTCAGCCGGGACTAGCGGGAGAGGATGAGCAGTTCTTC
>TRBJ1-5|TRBV6-5|-|-
CASTQSNQPQHF
TGTGCCAGCACCCAGAGCAATCAGCCCCAGCATTTT
>TRBJ2-2|TRBV4-1|few|TRBD2
CASSPLAELANTGELFF
TGCGCCAGCAGCCCTCTAGCGGAGCTTGCGAACACCGGGGAGCTGTTTTTT
>TRBJ2-7|TRBV2|-|TRBD1
CASRDRTGGGSYEQYF
TGTGCCAGCAGGGACAGGACAGGGGGGGGCTCCTACGAGCAGTACTTC
>TRBJ2-1|TRBV6-1|once|-
CASSEIPGSGRLSEQFF
TGTGCCAGCAGTGAAATCCCGGGGAGCGGGCGCCTAAGTGAGCAGTTCTTC
>TRBJ2-1|TRBV10-3|-|-
CAISESVGSNYNEQFF
TGTGCCATCAGTGAGTCAGTCGGGAGCAACTACAATGAGCAGTTCTTC
>TRBJ1-2|TRBV11-2|-|TRBD1
CASSIPTDRTYGYTF
TGTGCCAGCAGCATACCAACGGACAGGACCTATGGCTACACCTTC
>TRBJ1-5|TRBV30|-|-
CAWSSFRGGSYSNQPQHF
TGTGCCTGGAGTTCCTTCAGGGGAGGGTCTTATAGCAATCAGCCCCAGCATTTT
>TRBJ2-6|TRBV5-1|once|TRBD1
CASKRIGTGPSSGANVLTF
TGCGCCAGCAAAAGAATAGGGACAGGGCCTTCCTCTGGGGCCAACGTCCTGACTTTC
>TRBJ2-3|TRBV7-9|-|-
CASSWQSTDTQYF
TGTGCCAGCAGCTGGCAGAGCACAGATACGCAGTATTTT
>TRBJ2-3|TRBV7-8|once|-
CASSLGPTDTQYF
TGTGCCAGCAGCTTAGGGCCTACAGATACGCAGTATTTT
>TRBJ2-2|TRBV6-6|-|-
CASSPKGGELFF
TGTGCCAGCAGCCCTAAGGGCGGGGAGCTGTTTTTT
>TRBJ1-4|TRBV18|-|-
CASSPPGYGKLFF
TGTGCCAGCTCACCACCGGGGTATGGAAAACTGTTTTTT